This T cell receptor (beta chain) derives from a study of glioma-infiltrating T cells. Regarding this clonotype: The antigen is unknown. Its ends do not fully match the called genes, so a read error is possible.

Study results and limitations: Non-neoplastic patients had below-expected tissue-blood divergence, while all gliomas exceeded expectation. Very few CDR3 sequences were shared between tissue and blood.

Using RNA template, CDR3s of TCR alpha and beta were amplified with iRepertoire arm-PCR. For one-step reverse transcription and amplification, roughly 95-400 ng of tissue mRNA or PBMC total RNA was used. A single record per CDR3 protein comes from TCRdb applying MiXCR to the multiplex PCR reads. Seen here are about 200,000 distinct CDR3 sequences, more than 25% observed once, and the top ten hold around 20%. This receptor was identified in a human donor with low-grade glioma or glioblastoma, undergoing nonglioma brain surgery, or in good health (not recorded which). Sequences were obtained from glioma tissue, nonneoplastic brain tissue, or PBMCs (not recorded which).

The CDR3: CARSLFGQGDSQPQHF. The CDR3 bases are TGTGCCAGAAGTTTATTCGGACAGGGCGACAGTCAGCCCCAGCATTTT. This chain uses TRBV28 with TRBJ1-5; 8 nucleotides match TRBD1. CDR3 length: 16 residues. CDR1 and CDR2 (germline): MDHEN, SYDVKM.